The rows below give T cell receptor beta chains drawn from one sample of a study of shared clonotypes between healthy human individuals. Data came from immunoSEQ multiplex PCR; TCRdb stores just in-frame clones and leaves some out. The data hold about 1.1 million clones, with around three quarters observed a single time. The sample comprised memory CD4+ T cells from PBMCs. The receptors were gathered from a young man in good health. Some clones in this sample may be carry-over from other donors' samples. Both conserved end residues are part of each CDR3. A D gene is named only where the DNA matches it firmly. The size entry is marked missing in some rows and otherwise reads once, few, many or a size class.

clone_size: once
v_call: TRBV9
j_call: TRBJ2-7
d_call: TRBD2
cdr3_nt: TGTGCCAGCAGCGCCGGGACTAACCCCCTGGAGCAGTACTTC
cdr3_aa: CASSAGTNPLEQYF

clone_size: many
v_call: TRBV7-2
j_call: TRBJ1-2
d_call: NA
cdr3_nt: TGTGCCAGCAGCCCCGGGACAATTTGGGGCTACACCTTC
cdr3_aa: CASSPGTIWGYTF

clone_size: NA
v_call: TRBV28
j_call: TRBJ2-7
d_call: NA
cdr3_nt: TGTGCCAGCAGTTTTGACGGGGTAGGGAACTACGAGCAGTACTTC
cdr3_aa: CASSFDGVGNYEQYF

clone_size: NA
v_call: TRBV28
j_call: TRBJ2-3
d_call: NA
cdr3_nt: TGTGCCAGCGGGAAAGCGGCAGATACGCAGTATTTT
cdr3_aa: CASGKAADTQYF

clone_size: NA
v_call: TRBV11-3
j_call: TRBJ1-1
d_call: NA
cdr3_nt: TGTGCCAGCAGCTTAGATCGTAGAGGGGAAGCTTTCTTT
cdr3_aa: CASSLDRRGEAFF

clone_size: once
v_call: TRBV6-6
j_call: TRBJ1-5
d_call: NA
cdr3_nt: TGTGCCAGCACCCAGGGGCTTCAGCCCCAGCATTTT
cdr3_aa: CASTQGLQPQHF

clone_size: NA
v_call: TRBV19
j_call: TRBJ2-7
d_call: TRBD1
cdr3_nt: TGTGCCAGTAGTATGAGGGGGCAGCCGACTCAGTACTTC
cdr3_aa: CASSMRGQPTQYF

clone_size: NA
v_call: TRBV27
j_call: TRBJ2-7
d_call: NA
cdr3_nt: TGTGCCAGCAGTTTAAGGGAGAGCTCCTACGAGCAGTACTTC
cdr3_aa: CASSLRESSYEQYF

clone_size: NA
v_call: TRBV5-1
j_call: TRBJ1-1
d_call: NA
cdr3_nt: TGCGCCAGCAGCTTGGGGGTGGCACGGTTGAACACTGAAGCTTTCTTT
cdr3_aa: CASSLGVARLNTEAFF

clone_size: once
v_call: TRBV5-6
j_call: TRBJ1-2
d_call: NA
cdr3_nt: TGTGCCAGCAGCTTCGGCGGACAGAACTATGGCTACACCTTC
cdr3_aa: CASSFGGQNYGYTF

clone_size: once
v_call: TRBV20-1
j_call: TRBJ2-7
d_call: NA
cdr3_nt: TGCACCGCGACACCCTCCTACGAGCAGTACTTC
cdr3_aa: CTATPSYEQYF

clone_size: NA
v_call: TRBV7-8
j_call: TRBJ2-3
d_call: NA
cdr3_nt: TGTGCCAGCAGCCCCGACGTTCCAACAGATACGCAGTATTTT
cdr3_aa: CASSPDVPTDTQYF

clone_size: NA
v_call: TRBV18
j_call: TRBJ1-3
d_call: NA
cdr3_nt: TGTGCCAGCTCACCAACGACGGGACTCTCTGGAAACACCATATATTTT
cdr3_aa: CASSPTTGLSGNTIYF

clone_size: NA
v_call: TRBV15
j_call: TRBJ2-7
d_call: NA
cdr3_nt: TGTGCCACCCGGGGAGAGTCCCCCTACGAGCAGTACTTC
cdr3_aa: CATRGESPYEQYF

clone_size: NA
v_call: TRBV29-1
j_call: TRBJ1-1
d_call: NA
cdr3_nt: TGCAGCGTTGAGGGCCAGGGCCCTACTGAAGCTTTCTTT
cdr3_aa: CSVEGQGPTEAFF

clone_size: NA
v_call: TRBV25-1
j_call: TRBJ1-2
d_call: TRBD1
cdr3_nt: TGTGCCAGCAAACCAGGGGGGCCCCGGTCCGGCTATGGCTACACCTTC
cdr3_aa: CASKPGGPRSGYGYTF

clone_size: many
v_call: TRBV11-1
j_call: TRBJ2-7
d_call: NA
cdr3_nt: TGTGCCAGCAGCTACTCGGGGCAGGGGTACGAGCAGTACTTC
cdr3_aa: CASSYSGQGYEQYF

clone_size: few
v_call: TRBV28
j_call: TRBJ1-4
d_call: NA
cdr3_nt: TGTGCCAGCAGTTTCAATGGGGTCGCAACTAATGAAAAACTGTTTTTT
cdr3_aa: CASSFNGVATNEKLFF

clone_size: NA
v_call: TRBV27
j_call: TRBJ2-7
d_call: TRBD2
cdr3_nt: TGTGCCAGCAGTTTAGCTAGCGGGCGCTCCTACGAGCAGTACTTC
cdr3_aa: CASSLASGRSYEQYF

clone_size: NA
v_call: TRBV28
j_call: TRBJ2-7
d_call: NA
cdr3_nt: TGTGCCAGCAGTTTCGGGAGCAGCTACGAGCAGTACTTC
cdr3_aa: CASSFGSSYEQYF

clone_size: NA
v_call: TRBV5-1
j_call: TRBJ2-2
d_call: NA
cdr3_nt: TGCGCCAGCAGCTCGGGACGGACCGGGGAGCTGTTTTTT
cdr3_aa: CASSSGRTGELFF

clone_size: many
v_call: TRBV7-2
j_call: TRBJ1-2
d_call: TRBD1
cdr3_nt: TGTGCCAGCAGCTTTCGTGGGGGACAGAATAACTATGGCTACACCTTC
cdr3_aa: CASSFRGGQNNYGYTF

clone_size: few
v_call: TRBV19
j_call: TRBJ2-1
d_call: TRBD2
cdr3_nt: TGTGCCAGTTCTGGGCTAGCGGGAGGGCGGTTCTACAATGAGCAGTTCTTC
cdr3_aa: CASSGLAGGRFYNEQFF

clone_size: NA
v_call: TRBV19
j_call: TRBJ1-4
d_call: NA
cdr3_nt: TGTGCCAGTAGTATGACCGGACAGTTTGAAAAACTGTTTTTT
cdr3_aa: CASSMTGQFEKLFF

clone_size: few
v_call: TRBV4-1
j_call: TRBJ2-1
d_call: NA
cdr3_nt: TGCGCCAGCAGCCGAGACAATGAGCAGTTCTTC
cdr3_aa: CASSRDNEQFF

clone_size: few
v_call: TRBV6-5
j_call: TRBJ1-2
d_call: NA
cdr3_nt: TGTGCCAGCAGTTACATAAAGGGCGGAGGCTATGGCTACACCTTC
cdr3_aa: CASSYIKGGGYGYTF

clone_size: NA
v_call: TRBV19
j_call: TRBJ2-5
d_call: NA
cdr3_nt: TGTGCCAGTAGTATGGACCGACAAACGACGATGGCTAGACAAGAGACCCAGTACTTC
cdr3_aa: CASSMDRQTTMARQETQYF

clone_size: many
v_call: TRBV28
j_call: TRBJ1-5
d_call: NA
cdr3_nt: TGTGCCAGCAGTTTAGGGCGGTCCAATCAGCCCCAGCATTTT
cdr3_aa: CASSLGRSNQPQHF

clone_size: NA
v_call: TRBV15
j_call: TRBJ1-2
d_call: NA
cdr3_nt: TGTGCCACCAGCAGAGATCGATCCCGTAACTATGGCTACACCTTC
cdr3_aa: CATSRDRSRNYGYTF

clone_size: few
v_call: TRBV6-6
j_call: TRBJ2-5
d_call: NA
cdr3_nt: TGTGCCAGCAGTTACTCGACGCGGGCGGGGACCCAGTACTTC
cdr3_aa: CASSYSTRAGTQYF

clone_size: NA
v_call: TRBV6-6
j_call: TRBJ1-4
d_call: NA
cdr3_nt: TGTGCCAGCACCGCGAGGGCCAGTGAAAAACTGTTTTTT
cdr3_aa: CASTARASEKLFF

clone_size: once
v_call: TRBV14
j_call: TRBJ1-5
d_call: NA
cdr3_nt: TGTGCCAGCAGCCAAGGAAAAGACACGTCTAGCAATCAGCCCCAGCATTTT
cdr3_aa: CASSQGKDTSSNQPQHF

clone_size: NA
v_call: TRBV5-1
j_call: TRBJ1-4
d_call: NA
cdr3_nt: TGCGCCAGCAGCTACGACGTTGCAACTAATGAAAAACTGTTTTTT
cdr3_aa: CASSYDVATNEKLFF

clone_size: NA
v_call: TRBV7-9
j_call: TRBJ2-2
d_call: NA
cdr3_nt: TGTGCCAGCAGCTTAGTTGGTTGGCGGGAAATCACCGGGGAGCTGTTTTTT
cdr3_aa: CASSLVGWREITGELFF

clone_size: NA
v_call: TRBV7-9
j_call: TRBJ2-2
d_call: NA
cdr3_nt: TGTGCCAGCAGCTTAGGTGCCAGCGCGAACACCGGGGAGCTGTTTTTT
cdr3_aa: CASSLGASANTGELFF

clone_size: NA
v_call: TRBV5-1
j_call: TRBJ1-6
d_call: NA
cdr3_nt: TGCGCCAGCAGCTCCGGGACTACATATAATTCACCCCTCCACTTT
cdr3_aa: CASSSGTTYNSPLHF

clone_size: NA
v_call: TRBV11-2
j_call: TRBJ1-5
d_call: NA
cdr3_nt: TGTGCCAGCAGCCGGCCTGGTCAGCCCCAGCATTTT
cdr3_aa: CASSRPGQPQHF

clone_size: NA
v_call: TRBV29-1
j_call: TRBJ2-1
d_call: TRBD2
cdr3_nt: TGCAGCGTGTGGACTAGTAGCTCCTACAATGAGCAGTTCTTC
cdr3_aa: CSVWTSSSYNEQFF

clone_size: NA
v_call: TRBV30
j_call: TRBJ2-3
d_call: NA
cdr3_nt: TGTGCCTGGAGTGTACTAAACAGGGCCACAGATACGCAGTATTTT
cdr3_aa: CAWSVLNRATDTQYF

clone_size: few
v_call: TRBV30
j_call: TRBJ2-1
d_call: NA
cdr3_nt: TGTGCCTGGAGTGCCTCGGGAAGCGGCCTCTACAATGAGCAGTTCTTC
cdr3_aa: CAWSASGSGLYNEQFF

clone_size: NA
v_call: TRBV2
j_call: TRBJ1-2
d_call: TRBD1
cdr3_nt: TGTGCCAGCAGCCCCGGACAGGGATTCTATGGCTACACCTTC
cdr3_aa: CASSPGQGFYGYTF

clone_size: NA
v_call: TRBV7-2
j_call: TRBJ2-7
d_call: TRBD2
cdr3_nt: TGTGCCAGCAGCTTAGACAGCGGGAGACATTACGAGCAGTACTTC
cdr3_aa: CASSLDSGRHYEQYF

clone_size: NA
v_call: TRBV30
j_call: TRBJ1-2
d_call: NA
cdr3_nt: TGTGCCTGGCGCATATCCTATGGCTACACCTTC
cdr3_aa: CAWRISYGYTF

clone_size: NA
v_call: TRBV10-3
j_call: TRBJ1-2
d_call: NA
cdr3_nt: TGTGCCATCAGTGAGTCGAGCGGGGCAGGGAGCTACTATGGCTACACCTTC
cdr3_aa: CAISESSGAGSYYGYTF

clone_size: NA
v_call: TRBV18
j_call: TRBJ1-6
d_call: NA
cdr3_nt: TGTGCCAGCTCACCATCCGGAACTTCACCCCTCCACTTT
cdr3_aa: CASSPSGTSPLHF

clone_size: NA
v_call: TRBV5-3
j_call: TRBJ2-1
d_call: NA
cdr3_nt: TGTGCCAGAAGCGCGCCGCGGGGCAGGCACGAGTTCTTC
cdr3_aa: CARSAPRGRHEFF

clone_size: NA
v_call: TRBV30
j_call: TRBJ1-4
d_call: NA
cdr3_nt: TGTGCCTGGAGTGTAGGTGGATCTAATGAAAAACTGTTTTTT
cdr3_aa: CAWSVGGSNEKLFF

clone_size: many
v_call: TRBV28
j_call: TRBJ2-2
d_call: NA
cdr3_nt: TGTGCGAGCCATAGGAACACCGGGGAGCTGTTTTTT
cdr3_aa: CASHRNTGELFF

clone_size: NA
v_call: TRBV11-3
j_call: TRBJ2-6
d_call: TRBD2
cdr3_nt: TGTGCCAGCAGCCCCCCCCTCGGACTAGCGGGGACCTCTGGGGCCAACGTCCTGACTTTC
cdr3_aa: CASSPPLGLAGTSGANVLTF

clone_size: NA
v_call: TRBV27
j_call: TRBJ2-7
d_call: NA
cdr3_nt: TGTGCCAGCAGGGGGGACGAAAACTACGAGCAGTACTTC
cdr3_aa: CASRGDENYEQYF

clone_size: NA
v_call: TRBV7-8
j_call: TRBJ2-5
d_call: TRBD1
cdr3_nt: TGTGCCAGCAGCTCACAGGGGGGCTTAGAGACCCAGTACTTC
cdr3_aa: CASSSQGGLETQYF

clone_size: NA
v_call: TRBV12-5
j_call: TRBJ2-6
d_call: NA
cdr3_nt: TGTGCTAGTGGTTTTTCTGGGGCCAACGTCCTGACTTTC
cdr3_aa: CASGFSGANVLTF

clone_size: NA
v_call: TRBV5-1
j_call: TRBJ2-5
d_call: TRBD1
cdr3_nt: TGCGCCAGCAGCTTGGCAGGGGGAGAGACCCAGTACTTC
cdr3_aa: CASSLAGGETQYF

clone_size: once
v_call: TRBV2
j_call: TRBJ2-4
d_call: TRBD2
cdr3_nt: TGTGCCAGCAGTGAGCGGGGGAACATTCAGTACTTC
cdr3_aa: CASSERGNIQYF

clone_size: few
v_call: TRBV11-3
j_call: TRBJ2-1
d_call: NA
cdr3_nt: TGTGCCAGCAGCTTAGGAGGTAGCTACAATGAGCAGTTCTTC
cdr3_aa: CASSLGGSYNEQFF

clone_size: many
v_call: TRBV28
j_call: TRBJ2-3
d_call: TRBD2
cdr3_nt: TGTGCCAGCAGTTTATGGGTCCGGGAGGGCCTCGCAGATACGCAGTATTTT
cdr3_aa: CASSLWVREGLADTQYF